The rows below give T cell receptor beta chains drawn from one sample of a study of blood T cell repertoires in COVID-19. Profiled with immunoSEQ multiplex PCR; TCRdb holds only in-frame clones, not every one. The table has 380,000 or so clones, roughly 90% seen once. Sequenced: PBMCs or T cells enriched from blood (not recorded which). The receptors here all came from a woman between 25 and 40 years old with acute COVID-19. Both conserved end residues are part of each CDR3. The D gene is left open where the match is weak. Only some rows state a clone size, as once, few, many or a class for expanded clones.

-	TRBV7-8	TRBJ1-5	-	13	TGTGCCAGCAGCCGACAGGGCAATCAGCCCCAGCATTTT	CASSRQGNQPQHF
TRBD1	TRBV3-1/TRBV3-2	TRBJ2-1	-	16	TGTGCCAGCAGCCAAGACTCAGGGGACAGTGGCAATGAGCAGTTCTTC	CASSQDSGDSGNEQFF
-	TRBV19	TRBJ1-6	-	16	TGTGCCAGTAGTACCTACCAGGGAGGTGTTAATTCACCCCTCCACTTT	CASSTYQGGVNSPLHF
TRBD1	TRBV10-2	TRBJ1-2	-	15	TGCGCCAGCAGTGAGGGGGACAGGCCGGTCTGGGGCTACACCTTC	CASSEGDRPVWGYTF
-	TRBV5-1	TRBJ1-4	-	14	TGCGCCAGCAGGGTAATGGACGACAGTGAAAAACTGTTTTTT	CASRVMDDSEKLFF
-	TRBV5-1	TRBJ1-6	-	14	TGCGCCAGCAGCTTGTCCCAGGGATATTCACCCCTCCACTTT	CASSLSQGYSPLHF
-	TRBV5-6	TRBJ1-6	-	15	TGTGCCAGCAGCTTGAGGGAGGTTATTGGTTCACCCCTCCACTTT	CASSLREVIGSPLHF
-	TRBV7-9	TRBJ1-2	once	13	TGTGCCAGCAGCCAATCCGATTTAGAAGGCTACACCTTC	CASSQSDLEGYTF
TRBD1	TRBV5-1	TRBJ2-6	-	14	TGCGCCAGCAGCTTGAGGACAGGGGGCTCCTCTTTGACTTTC	CASSLRTGGSSLTF
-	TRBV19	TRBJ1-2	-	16	TGTGCCAGTGCGACCGACGTGGGGACATTCAACTATGGCTACACCTTC	CASATDVGTFNYGYTF
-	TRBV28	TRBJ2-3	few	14	TGTGCCAGCAGTTTCGGGTCCACCTCCGATACGCAGTATTTT	CASSFGSTSDTQYF
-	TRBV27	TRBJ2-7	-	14	TGTGCCAGCAGTTTGAGGGCATTATACCACGAGCAGTACTTC	CASSLRALYHEQYF
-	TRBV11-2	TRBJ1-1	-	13	TGTGCCAGCAGCTTAGGGGGAGGTTCTCGTGCTTTCTTT	CASSLGGGSRAFF
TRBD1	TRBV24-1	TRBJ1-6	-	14	TGTGCCACCAGTGATGGACAGGTAAATTCACCCCTCCACTTT	CATSDGQVNSPLHF
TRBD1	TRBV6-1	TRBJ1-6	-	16	TGTGCCAGCAGTGAAGCGCAGACAGGGCCAAGGTCACCCCTCCACTTT	CASSEAQTGPRSPLHF
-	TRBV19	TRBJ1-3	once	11	TGTGCCACGGTACGAGGAAACACCATATATTTT	CATVRGNTIYF
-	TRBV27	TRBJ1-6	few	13	TGTGCCAGCAGTTTCCCAGGGAATTCACCCCTCCACTTT	CASSFPGNSPLHF
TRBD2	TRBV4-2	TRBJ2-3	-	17	TGTGCCAGCAGCCCCCGGGCTAGCGGGGGGAGCACAGATACGCAGTATTTT	CASSPRASGGSTDTQYF
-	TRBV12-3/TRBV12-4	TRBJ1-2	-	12	TGTGCCAGCAGTCAGGGGAACTATGGCTACACCTTC	CASSQGNYGYTF
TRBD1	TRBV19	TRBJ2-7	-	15	TGTGCCAGTAGGAAGGGGACAGGGGGCTCCTACGAGCAGTACTTC	CASRKGTGGSYEQYF
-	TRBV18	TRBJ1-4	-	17	TGTGCCAGCTCACCAAGGCAAGGGACTGCAACTAATGAAAAACTGTTTTTT	CASSPRQGTATNEKLFF
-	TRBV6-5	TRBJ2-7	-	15	TGTGCCAGCAGTTACAGGCCTAACAGAGCTTACGAGCAGTACTTC	CASSYRPNRAYEQYF
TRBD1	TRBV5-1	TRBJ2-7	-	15	TGCGCCAGCAGCACAGGGACAGGGGGCGGGTACGAGCAGTACTTC	CASSTGTGGGYEQYF
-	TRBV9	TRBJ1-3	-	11	TGTGCCAGCAGATCGGGGGACACCATATATTTT	CASRSGDTIYF
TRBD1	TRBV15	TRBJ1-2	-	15	TGTGCCACCAGCAGCCGAACCACAGGGGGCGGTGGCTACACCTTC	CATSSRTTGGGGYTF
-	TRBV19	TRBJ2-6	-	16	TGTGCCAGTAGTATTCCTTCGCGCTCTGGGGCCAACGTCCTGACTTTC	CASSIPSRSGANVLTF